One sample yielded the 29 T cell receptor beta chains listed below, sequenced in a study of T cell responses to AZD1222 COVID-19 vaccine. TCRdb's copy holds only in-frame clones and misses some; the assay was immunoSEQ multiplex PCR. The data contain around 150,000 clones, approximately 94% of them seen just once; the ten biggest clones take up 1.3%. The material was peripheral blood, obtained on day 0 of AZD1222 vaccination. Receptors originate from an adult in good health.

The rearrangement joins TRBV18 to TRBJ2-7; D may be TRBD2 (5 bases). The CDR3 totals 12 residues. V gave up 5 bases and J gave up 2 bases, with 7 bases separating them. Germline CDR1 and CDR2: KGHSH and LQKENI. The CDR3, as DNA: TGTGCCAGCTCAACCGGGGCCTACGAGCAGTACGTC. As protein: CASSTGAYEQYV.

The V gene is TRBV10-3, the J gene TRBJ1-5; no reliable D call. Trimming shortened V by 2 bases and J by 1 base, and 6 bases separated the two germline ends. There are 14 residues in the CDR3. Germline CDR1 reads ENHRY; CDR2 reads SYGVKD. The DNA of the CDR3 is TGTGCCATCAGTGAGAGAGGGAGCAATCAGCCCCAGCATTTT. Amino acid sequence: CAISERGSNQPQHF.

V usage is TRBV15 and J usage is TRBJ2-5; TRBD2 is a possible D gene (6 bases). Germline V gives CDR1 LNHNV, CDR2 YYDKDF (reference sequence). This CDR3 spans 14 amino acids. With 1 base removed from V and 6 bases from J, the gap between germline ends came to 12 bases. The DNA of the CDR3 is TGTGCCACCAGCAGAGCCCTAGCGTTTCAGACCCAGTACTTC. Its protein is CATSRALAFQTQYF.

The J gene is TRBJ1-2, the V gene TRBV5-1; D gene ambiguous. Germline CDR1 reads SGHRS; CDR2 reads YFSETQ. The CDR3 runs to 14 residues. Trimming shortened V by 0 bases and J by 9 bases, and 15 bases separated the two germline ends. CDR3 bases: TGCGCCAGCAGCTTGGAGGAGAGGGTAAATAGCTACACCTTC. Protein product: CASSLEERVNSYTF.

This clone was observed a single time. This rearrangement joins TRBV5-1 to TRBJ2-3; D is perhaps TRBD1 (6 bases). CDR3 length: 14 amino acids. Germline CDR1 SGHRS, CDR2 YFSETQ. Trimming removed 4 bases at V and 6 bases at J, with 15 bases between. In DNA form, the CDR3 reads TGCGCCAGCAGCCTCGGACAGCAAGGGGATACGCAGTATTTT. Translated, it gives CASSLGQQGDTQYF. The whole variable domain, filled in from reference TRBV5-1 and TRBJ2-3, reads KAGVTQTPRYLIKTRGQQVTLSCSPISGHRSVSWYQQTPGQGLQFLFEYFSETQRNKGNFPGRFSGRQFSNSRSEMNVSTLELGDSALYLCASSLGQQGDTQYFGPGTRLTVL.

This chain uses TRBV7-9 with TRBJ2-1; 8 bases agree with TRBD1. There are 13 residues in the CDR3. Per germline, CDR1 SEHNR and CDR2 FQNEAQ (reference sequence). V was pared by 6 bases and J by 6 bases, with 4 bases of the junction left unmatched. The CDR3 nucleotides read TGTGCCAGCAGACAAGGACAGGGCAATGAGCAGTTCTTC. It yields the protein CASRQGQGNEQFF.

This chain links TRBV3-1 (or the pseudogene TRBV3-2) with TRBJ2-3; 10 bases align to TRBD1. The germline gives CDR1 LGHDT, CDR2 YNNKEL (reference sequence). The CDR3 is 17 amino acids. Trimming removed 4 bases from V and 2 bases from J; junction bases left unmatched: 9. DNA for the CDR3: TGTGCCAGCAGCCCTAGAAAGGGACAGGGGTTCACAGATACGCAGTATTTT. Protein product: CASSPRKGQGFTDTQYF.

This clone was seen only once. The chain links TRBV18 to TRBJ1-1; no firm D call. V gave up 1 base and J gave up 4 bases, with 10 bases separating them. The CDR3 extends over 14 amino acids. Germline V gene data show CDR1 as KGHSH and CDR2 as LQKENI. In nucleotides, the CDR3 is TGTGCCAGCTCACCACAGGGTCGGTCCACTGAAGCTTTCTTT. Its translation is CASSPQGRSTEAFF.

V and J are TRBV4-2 and TRBJ2-1, with D unresolved. Germline CDR1 LGHNA, CDR2 YNFKEQ. The CDR3 loop spans 16 amino acids. V shed 2 bases and J shed 4 bases, with 15 bases lying between them. CDR3 nucleotides: TGTGCCAGCAGCCAACAACGAACCCAGGTGTACAATGAGCAGTTCTTC. Encoded protein: CASSQQRTQVYNEQFF.

This chain joins TRBV6-6 and TRBJ1-6; 7 nucleotides agree with TRBD1. Germline CDR1 MNHNY, CDR2 SVGAGI (reference sequence). CDR3 size: 14 residues. V was clipped by 5 bases and J by 8 bases; unmatched bases: 6. The CDR3, as DNA: TGTGCCAGCAGTAAGACAGGGTTTGATTCACCCCTCCACTTT. This gives the protein CASSKTGFDSPLHF.

The rearrangement links TRBV14 to TRBJ2-1; a weak D match, TRBD2 (5 bases). This CDR3 is 13 amino acids long. The V and J ends lost 1 base and 4 bases respectively, with 5 bases between them. The germline CDR1 and CDR2 sequences are SGHDN and FVKESK. CDR3 coding DNA: TGTGCCAGCAGCCAAGGCGGGTACAATGAGCAGTTCTTC. This gives the protein CASSQGGYNEQFF.

V is TRBV7-6 and J is TRBJ2-7; a possible D gene is TRBD2 (5 bases). This CDR3 is built from 15 residues. Germline V gene sequence: CDR1 SGHVS, CDR2 FNYEAQ. V was clipped by 1 base and J by 0 bases, with 10 bases between them. The CDR3 nucleotides read TGTGCCAGCAGCTTAGGGCCGGGGAGCTCCTACGAGCAGTACGTC. Its protein is CASSLGPGSSYEQYV.

The genes are TRBV14 and TRBJ2-2; 10 bases agree with TRBD1. This CDR3 has 16 residues. From germline, CDR1 is SGHDN and CDR2 FVKESK. Unmatched junction bases numbered 5, after V lost 1 base and J lost 6 bases. The CDR3, as DNA: TGTGCCAGCAGCCAAGGGACAGGGGGTACGTCCGGGGAGCTGTTTTTT. The encoded protein is CASSQGTGGTSGELFF.

The V call is TRBV3-1 (or the pseudogene TRBV3-2), the J call TRBJ2-3; D is unclear. CDR1 and CDR2 (germline): LGHDT, YNNKEL (reference sequence). Trimming took off 1 base at V and 2 bases at J, with 1 base between the two ends. The CDR3 loop spans 12 amino acids. Here the CDR3 reads CASSQATDTQYF. CDR3 bases: TGTGCCAGCAGCCAAGCCACAGATACGCAGTATTTT.

The rearrangement uses TRBV6-5 and TRBJ2-3; D not resolved. The germline V and J ends were trimmed by 0 bases and 5 bases, with 12 bases remaining between them. There are 15 residues in the CDR3. Germline CDR1 is MNHEY and CDR2 is SVGAGI. The CDR3 reads CASSYSAGRGDTQYF. DNA of the CDR3: TGTGCCAGCAGTTACTCGGCTGGACGTGGAGATACGCAGTATTTT.

The J gene is TRBJ2-1, the V gene TRBV7-9, with D perhaps TRBD1 (6 bases). The CDR3 contains 14 residues. V lost 5 bases and J lost 6, with 14 bases in between. The germline V gene encodes CDR1 SEHNR and CDR2 FQNEAQ (reference sequence). DNA for the CDR3: TGTGCCAGCAGCCCCCGACAGGCCCTCAATGAGCAGTTCTTC. Translating gives CASSPRQALNEQFF.

The rearrangement links TRBV3-1 (or the pseudogene TRBV3-2) to TRBJ2-1; D ambiguous. Germline CDR1 LGHDT, CDR2 YNNKEL (reference sequence). The V and J ends lost 2 bases and 5 bases respectively, with 7 bases between them. This CDR3 is built from 13 residues. This CDR3 reads CASSQLENNEQFF. CDR3 in DNA: TGTGCCAGCAGCCAACTCGAGAACAATGAGCAGTTCTTC.

The V gene is TRBV9, the J gene TRBJ2-2; the D gene is possibly TRBD2 (5 bases). CDR3 length equals 13 residues. Germline V gene lookup returns CDR1 SGDLS and CDR2 YYNGEE. V was clipped by 0 bases and J by 6 bases, with 6 bases between them. CDR3 coding DNA: TGTGCCAGCAGCGTAGCGGGGTCCGGGGAGCTGTTTTTT. Its protein product is CASSVAGSGELFF.

In its sample, this clone was seen once. The CDR3 sequence is CASSVRQGLYGYTF. CDR3 bases: TGTGCCAGCAGCGTGAGACAGGGACTCTATGGCTACACCTTC. The chain recombines TRBV27 with TRBJ1-2; 7 bases fit TRBD1. The trim removed 6 bases at V and 4 bases at J, leaving 8 bases unmatched. Per germline, CDR1 MNHEY and CDR2 SMNVEV (reference sequence). This CDR3 comprises 14 residues.

The chain recombines TRBV18 with TRBJ2-2; D is perhaps TRBD2 (6 bases). Between the trimmed V and J ends, which lost 8 bases and 6 bases, there was a span of 13 bases. CDR1 is KGHSH, CDR2 LQKENI, per germline. The CDR3 has 13 residues. CDR3 loop: CASRQREAGELFF. CDR3 coding DNA: TGTGCCAGCCGCCAAAGGGAGGCCGGGGAGCTGTTTTTT.

The genes are TRBV7-9 and TRBJ1-1, with D maybe TRBD1 (5 bases). V lost 2 bases and J 0 bases, leaving 10 bases between the germline ends. The CDR3 length is 15 residues. In germline, CDR1 is SEHNR, CDR2 FQNEAQ (reference sequence). The CDR3 protein is CASSLQGMMNTEAFF. The CDR3 DNA sequence: TGTGCCAGCAGCTTACAGGGTATGATGAACACTGAAGCTTTCTTT.

The chain combines TRBV5-6 with TRBJ2-2; TRBD2 matches 7 bases. The CDR3 runs to 17 residues. V gave up 4 bases and J gave up 1 base; unmatched junction bases: 10. Germline CDR1 SGHDT, CDR2 YYEEEE. The CDR3 sequence is CASSLGLPGGNTGELFF. The CDR3 DNA sequence: TGTGCCAGCAGCCTGGGACTGCCGGGAGGGAACACCGGGGAGCTGTTTTTT.

CDR3 residues: CASSQEEKPSTDTQYF. Written as DNA, the CDR3 is TGTGCCAGCAGCCAAGAGGAAAAGCCTAGCACAGATACGCAGTATTTT. The V call is TRBV4-2, the J call TRBJ2-3, with unresolved D. CDR1 is LGHNA and CDR2 is YNFKEQ in the germline V gene. The CDR3 covers 16 residues. V was shortened by 0 bases and J by 0 bases, with 10 bases between the two germline ends.

V gene TRBV6-1 combines with J gene TRBJ1-2; D is possibly TRBD1 (5 bases). V lost 3 bases to trimming and J lost 4 bases, with 24 bases between them. The CDR3 has 18 residues. The germline V gene encodes CDR1 MNHNS and CDR2 SASEGT. CDR3 residues: CASSEDLIGDGGFYGYTF. The CDR3 coding sequence is TGTGCCAGCAGTGAGGATTTAATAGGAGACGGGGGGTTCTATGGCTACACCTTC.

The chain couples TRBV11-2 to TRBJ2-5, with D unclear. The V end lost 1 base, the J end lost 4 bases, and 7 bases lay between the germline ends. This CDR3 contains 13 residues. CDR1 SGHAT and CDR2 FQNNGV come from the germline V gene. DNA of the CDR3: TGTGCCAGCAGCTTAGGGGGTGGAGAGACCCAGTACTTC. It yields the protein CASSLGGGETQYF. Filled out from reference TRBV11-2 and TRBJ2-5, the complete variable domain reads EAGVAQSPRYKIIEKRQSVAFWCNPISGHATLYWYQQILGQGPKLLIQFQNNGVVDDSQLPKDRFSAERLKGVDSTLKIQPAKLEDSAVYLCASSLGGGETQYFGPGTRLLVL.

This chain's CDR3 is CASTLTSGTDTQYF. The CDR3, as DNA: TGTGCCAGCACCTTGACTAGCGGGACAGATACGCAGTATTTT. The chain recombines TRBV7-2 with TRBJ2-3, with 10 bases matching TRBD2. This CDR3 has 14 residues. V lost 7 bases and J lost 3; bases outside the gene matches: 4. Germline V lookup: CDR1 SGHTA, CDR2 FQGNSA.

This chain joins TRBV2 and TRBJ1-4; 11 bases map to TRBD1. CDR3 size: 15 residues. The J segment lost 8 bases and the V segment lost 6 bases, leaving 8 bases of the junction unmatched. Germline CDR1 SNHLY, CDR2 FYNNEI. The chain's CDR3 is CASRGGQGAWEKLFF. Written as DNA, the CDR3 is TGTGCCAGCAGGGGCGGACAGGGGGCATGGGAAAAACTGTTTTTT.

This clone was recorded once. This chain connects TRBV3-1 (or the pseudogene TRBV3-2) to TRBJ1-2; D gene uncertain. V was cut by 0 bases and J by 1 base, with 12 bases left in between. Germline V lookup: CDR1 LGHDT, CDR2 YNNKEL (reference sequence). This CDR3 comprises 16 residues. As DNA, the CDR3 is TGTGCCAGCAGCCAAGATAGTGCACCATTTAACTATGGCTACACCTTC. Translating gives CASSQDSAPFNYGYTF.

This clone appeared a single time. The CDR3 loop is CASSLEALNTEAFF. CDR3 in DNA: TGCGCCAGCAGCTTGGAGGCGTTGAACACTGAAGCTTTCTTT. This chain connects TRBV5-1 to TRBJ1-1; D ambiguous. Germline lookup yields CDR1 SGHRS and CDR2 YFSETQ. V was pared by 0 bases and J by 0 bases, with 6 bases between. This CDR3 region has 14 residues.